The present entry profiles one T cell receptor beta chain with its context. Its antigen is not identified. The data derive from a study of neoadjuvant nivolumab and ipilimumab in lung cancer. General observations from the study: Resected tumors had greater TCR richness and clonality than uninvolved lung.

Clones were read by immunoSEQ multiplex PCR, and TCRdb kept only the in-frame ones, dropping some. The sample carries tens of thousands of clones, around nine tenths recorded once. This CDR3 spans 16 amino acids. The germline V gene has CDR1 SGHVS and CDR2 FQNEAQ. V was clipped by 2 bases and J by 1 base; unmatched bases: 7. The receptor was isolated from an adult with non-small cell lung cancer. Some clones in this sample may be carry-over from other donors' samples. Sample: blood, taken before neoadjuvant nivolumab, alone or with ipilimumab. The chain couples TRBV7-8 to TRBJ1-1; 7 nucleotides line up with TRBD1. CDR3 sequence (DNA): TGTGCCAGCAGCTTAATCGCGGGACAGAAGAACACTGAAGCTTTCTTT. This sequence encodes CASSLIAGQKNTEAFF.